These 6 T cell receptor beta chains originate from one sample sequenced in a study of molecular identifiers for immune sequencing clone quantification. TCRdb recomputed calls from the PCR reads with MiXCR, one row per CDR3 protein. The top ten clones hold roughly 1% of a sample with some 88,000 distinct CDR3 sequences, 21% of them seen once. Input material: naive CD8+ T cells from blood, with Jurkat cell RNA spiked in. As for subset: FACS-sorted CD8+CD4-CCR7+CD45RA+ naive T cells. These receptors were collected from a human donor in good health. Some libraries in this study had Jurkat cell RNA spiked in.

In regard to this clonotype: This may be a read error: a much more frequent sequence differs by one nucleotide. The genes are TRBV4-1 and TRBJ2-7, with 9 positions matching TRBD1. CDR1 and CDR2 from the germline V gene are MGHRA and YSYEKL. The CDR3 contains 15 residues. The CDR3 nucleotides are TGCGCCGGCAGCCAGGACAGGGGACCATTGTACGAGCAGTACTTC. Translating gives CAGSQDRGPLYEQYF.

In its sample, this clonotype was seen many times. The chain uses TRBV5-6 and TRBJ2-7; D gene unclear. V was shortened by 0 bases and J by 6 bases, with 13 bases between the two germline ends. The CDR3 is 14 residues long. The germline gives CDR1 SGHDT, CDR2 YYEEEE. Written as DNA, the CDR3 is TGTGCCAGCAGCTTGGCGGCAGGCCTCCGCGAGCAGTACTTC. Translation gives CASSLAAGLREQYF.

This clonotype occurred a few times. The chain is built from TRBV12-3 or TRBV12-4 and TRBJ2-7, with 8 nucleotides matching TRBD2. The CDR3 extends over 21 amino acids. V lost 1 base to trimming and J lost 3 bases; unmatched junction nucleotides: 23. CDR3 sequence reads: CASSLDSGSVAGTRGRYEQYF. The CDR3 nucleotides are TGTGCCAGCAGTTTAGATTCAGGGTCGGTAGCGGGGACCAGGGGCCGCTACGAGCAGTACTTC.

This clonotype was recorded a few times. V and J are TRBV6-1 and TRBJ1-5, with D hard to call. Germline CDR1 is MNHNS and CDR2 is SASEGT. The CDR3 is 15 amino acids. V shed 5 bases and J shed 0 bases, with 11 bases lying between them. In nucleotides, the CDR3 is TGTGCCAGCAGTACCCGGTTGGATAGCAATCAGCCCCAGCATTTT. It translates to CASSTRLDSNQPQHF.

This chain uses TRBV12-3 or TRBV12-4 with TRBJ1-1; D remains ambiguous. This CDR3 contains 15 residues. V gave up 5 bases and J gave up 4 bases, with 17 bases separating them. The CDR3 bases are TGTGCCAGCAGTCAGGTTGGGATGGGGTTCACTGAAGCTTTCTTT. Its translation: CASSQVGMGFTEAFF.

This clonotype has at least ten counts. The rearrangement uses TRBV7-9 and TRBJ2-2, with 7 bases that match TRBD1. The CDR3 sequence is 15 residues long. V lost 5 bases, J lost 4 bases, and 7 bases stayed unmatched. Germline assignment: CDR1 SEHNR and CDR2 FQNEAQ (reference sequence). CDR3: CASSPTTGSTGELFF. In DNA, the CDR3 is TGTGCCAGCAGCCCAACGACAGGGTCCACCGGGGAGCTGTTTTTT.